The 7 T cell receptor beta chains below all came from one sample that was sequenced in a study of cytomegalovirus exposure and HLA in healthy donors. This PCR relied on a set of 60 Vbeta primers and 13 Jbeta primers. Method: immunoSEQ multiplex PCR; TCRdb's copy keeps in-frame clones and lacks some. Of some 84,000 clones listed, under 80% are singletons. Sequencing was done on a sample of PBMCs. The origin of the receptors is a boy between 5 and 17 years old in good health and CMV-seronegative.

V and J are TRBV4-3 and TRBJ2-1; 9 nucleotides match TRBD2. The CDR3 runs 16 residues. After removal of 1 base from V and 8 bases from J, the junction contained 9 bases not matched to a gene. The germline gives CDR1 LGHNA, CDR2 YSLEER. Written as DNA, the CDR3 is TGCGCCAGCAGCCAAGGCGTAGCGGGAGACGGCTATGAGCAGTTCTTC. It yields the protein CASSQGVAGDGYEQFF.

This chain connects TRBV7-9 to TRBJ2-6; D not resolved. The ends were cut back, 2 bases at V and 0 bases at J, with 8 bases in the middle. CDR1 is SEHNR and CDR2 is FQNEAQ in the germline V gene (reference sequence). This CDR3 region has 16 residues. The CDR3 protein is CASSLRVGSGANVLTF. The CDR3 coding sequence is TGTGCCAGCAGCTTACGGGTTGGCTCTGGGGCCAACGTCCTGACTTTC.

The V gene is TRBV4-3, the J gene TRBJ1-1; 7 nucleotides line up with TRBD1. Germline CDR1 LGHNA, CDR2 YSLEER. CDR3 length: 15 residues. The J segment lost 4 bases and the V segment lost 1 base, leaving 6 bases of the junction unmatched. The CDR3 reads CASSQGAGDSTEAFF. CDR3 DNA sequence: TGCGCCAGCAGCCAAGGGGCCGGGGACAGCACTGAAGCTTTCTTT.

The genes are TRBV29-1 and TRBJ2-5; D is ambiguous. The CDR3 totals 12 residues. Trimming pared 1 base from V and 2 bases from J, leaving 5 bases between. CDR1 is SQVTM, CDR2 ANQGSEA, per germline. Written as DNA, the CDR3 is TGCAGCGTTGAAGGCAGGCAAGAGACCCAGTACTTC. It translates to CSVEGRQETQYF.

The chain couples TRBV9 to TRBJ1-2, with 10 positions matching TRBD1. Germline CDR1 and CDR2: SGDLS and YYNGEE. Trimming took 5 bases from V and 1 from J; bases not matched to a gene: 2. The CDR3 consists of 14 residues. The CDR3: CASRGTGDNYGYTF. The CDR3 DNA follows: TGTGCCAGCAGGGGGACAGGGGATAACTATGGCTACACCTTC.

The chain carries TRBV13 and TRBJ1-1; D not certain. This CDR3 region has 14 residues. V lost 4 bases, J lost 1 base, and 10 bases lay in between. Germline V lookup: CDR1 PRHDT, CDR2 FYEKMQ (reference sequence). The CDR3 loop reads CASSSPGGNTEAFF. CDR3 nucleotides: TGTGCCAGCAGCTCGCCCGGAGGGAACACTGAAGCTTTCTTT.

The genes are TRBV4-2 and TRBJ2-1, with 10 bases matching TRBD2. The CDR3 is 18 residues long. J gave up 4 bases and V 0 bases, and 9 bases lay outside the gene matches. CDR1 LGHNA and CDR2 YNFKEQ come from the germline V gene. CDR3 sequence (DNA): TGTGCCAGCAGCCAAGAACCGTCTAGCGGGGGTTATTACAATGAGCAGTTCTTC. It specifies CASSQEPSSGGYYNEQFF.